This record concerns one TCR beta chain sequence. Its target is not known. The data originate from a study of cytomegalovirus exposure and HLA in healthy donors. Study-level background: A subsequent analysis stated that the 100 to 150 validation repertoires were run on the same platform as the 650 to 850 first-cohort repertoires.

Study findings and constraints: Cytomegalovirus-associated TCR beta chains were listed, numbering over 150. Most sequenced TCRs were rare (though some public TCRs occurred in many donors).

The data were produced by immunoSEQ multiplex PCR, yet TCRdb's version contains in-frame clones alone and is incomplete. Of roughly 67,000 clones in the sample, 91% were seen once. Germline V gives CDR1 SGDLS, CDR2 YYNGEE. V shed 0 bases and J shed 5 bases, with 8 bases lying between them. The CDR3 is 13 amino acids. This receptor was taken from a man aged 18 to 35 in good health and CMV-seronegative. The sample comprised PBMCs. V gene TRBV9 combines with J gene TRBJ2-5, with D possibly TRBD2 on 6 matching bases. The CDR3 nucleotides are TGTGCCAGCAGCGTAGAAGGGAGGGAGACCCAGTACTTC. Translating it yields CASSVEGRETQYF.